This T cell receptor beta chain was identified during a study of T cell repertoires in cytomegalovirus infection. Via MiXCR, TCRdb re-called the reads, giving one row per CDR3 protein. The data show roughly 500,000 distinct CDR3 sequences, with about two fifths seen just once and 43% held by the top ten. In the case of this clonotype: What it binds is unknown.

There are 16 residues in the CDR3. Per the germline V gene, CDR1 is DFQATT and CDR2 is SNEGSKA (reference sequence). Germline trimming cut 0 bases from V and 5 bases from J; bases unmatched to any gene: 6. Material: cultured PBMCs, obtained from culture after CMV antigen stimulation. The gene calls are TRBV20-1 and TRBJ2-2; 10 bases agree with TRBD2. The source of this sequence is a human donor in good health (CMV status not recorded). Some clones in this sample may be carry-over from other donors' samples. CDR3 nucleotide sequence: TGCAGTGCTAGAGATAGAAGCGGGAGGGGGACCGGGGAGCTGTTTTTT. Protein product: CSARDRSGRGTGELFF.